Listed below are T cell receptor beta chains from one sample, sequenced in a study of human thymus T cells. Data came from immunoSEQ multiplex PCR; TCRdb stores just in-frame clones and leaves some out. This table has around 70,000 clones, about 95% appearing once. The sequencing sample was made of thymus tissue. All receptors come from a girl less than two years old with a congenital heart defect but otherwise immunologically healthy. CDR3s include the opening cysteine and the closing phenylalanine or tryptophan. D genes are given only for firm matches. Rows may omit the clone size; those that give it use once, few, many or a size class.

>TRBV7-2|.|16|TRBJ1-1|.
CASSLVPGLGDTEAFF
TGTGCCAGCAGCTTGGTCCCAGGGCTTGGTGACACTGAAGCTTTCTTT
>TRBV10-3|once|14|TRBJ1-1|.
CAISESEGVAEAFF
TGTGCCATCAGTGAGTCGGAGGGGGTGGCTGAAGCTTTCTTT
>TRBV28|once|13|TRBJ2-7|.
CASTMTPAYEQYF
TGTGCCAGCACTATGACCCCTGCCTACGAGCAGTACTTC
>TRBV4-3|once|15|TRBJ2-1|.
CASTLGQGAYNEQFF
TGCGCCAGCACCCTAGGCCAGGGCGCCTACAATGAGCAGTTCTTC
>TRBV5-6|.|14|TRBJ2-7|.
CASSLKENYRAQYF
TGTGCCAGCAGCTTGAAGGAAAATTATAGGGCGCAGTACTTC
>TRBV18|.|16|TRBJ2-1|.
CASSPPGPSPHNEQFF
TGTGCCAGCTCACCACCGGGACCCAGCCCCCACAATGAGCAGTTCTTC
>TRBV7-2|.|19|TRBJ2-1|TRBD2
CASSPEGLAGGVGDNEQFF
TGTGCCAGCAGCCCAGAGGGACTAGCGGGAGGGGTGGGGGACAATGAGCAGTTCTTC
>TRBV9|.|13|TRBJ1-5|.
CASSRGTDQPQHF
TGTGCCAGCAGCCGTGGCACCGATCAGCCCCAGCATTTT
>TRBV11-3|.|15|TRBJ2-7|.
CASSRRELGSYEQYF
TGTGCCAGCAGCCGGAGGGAGTTGGGCTCCTACGAGCAGTACTTC
>TRBV5-5|.|14|TRBJ2-7|.
CASSLVPGTYEQYF
TGTGCCAGCAGCTTGGTTCCGGGGACTTACGAGCAGTACTTC
>TRBV5-4|.|14|TRBJ1-6|.
CASSLYRSDSPLHF
TGTGCCAGCAGCCTGTATCGTTCGGATTCACCCCTCCACTTT
>TRBV4-1|once|16|TRBJ1-3|.
CASSQDRGPSGNTIYF
TGCGCCAGCAGCCAAGATCGGGGTCCCTCTGGAAACACCATATATTTT
>TRBV19|.|14|TRBJ2-7|TRBD1
CASSKQGATYEQYF
TGTGCCAGTAGTAAGCAGGGGGCGACGTACGAGCAGTACTTC
>TRBV30|.|16|TRBJ1-4|.
CAWSGQPGLRGEKLFF
TGTGCCTGGAGTGGCCAACCGGGCCTACGAGGAGAAAAACTGTTTTTT
>TRBV27|.|18|TRBJ1-5|.
CASSLGGPGHRVNQPQHF
TGTGCCAGCAGTTTAGGGGGACCGGGACATAGGGTGAATCAGCCCCAGCATTTT
>TRBV21-1|.|21|TRBJ2-1|.
CASSKDRTSSRSIFSYNEQFF
TGTGCCAGCAGCAAAGATCGTACTAGCAGCCGATCAATCTTCTCCTACAATGAGCAGTTCTTC
>TRBV28|.|21|TRBJ1-3|TRBD1
CASSSKRDRGRRRTNRNTIYF
TGTGCCAGCAGTTCTAAAAGGGACAGGGGGCGAAGAAGGACTAATAGAAACACCATATATTTT
>TRBV4-3|.|18|TRBJ2-3|TRBD2
CASSQVSGGGGPTDTQYF
TGCGCCAGCAGCCAAGTCAGCGGCGGGGGGGGCCCCACAGATACGCAGTATTTT
>TRBV10-1|once|15|TRBJ2-1|.
CASNAGDTGYNEQFF
TGCGCCAGCAACGCCGGGGATACAGGGTACAATGAGCAGTTCTTC
>TRBV5-6|.|19|TRBJ2-7|.
CASSSGGASGPEHYYEQYF
TGTGCCAGCAGCTCAGGGGGGGCTAGCGGTCCCGAACACTACTACGAGCAGTACTTC
>TRBV21-1|.|16|TRBJ2-1|.
CASSKERGASYNEQFF
TGTGCCAGCAGCAAAGAGAGAGGGGCTAGCTACAATGAGCAGTTCTTC
>TRBV6-1|.|13|TRBJ1-2|.
CASSTGRPYGYTF
TGTGCCAGCAGTACAGGGAGACCCTATGGCTACACCTTC
>TRBV7-2|.|12|TRBJ2-1|.
CASSLEDSPGIF
TGTGCCAGCAGCTTAGAAGACTCCCCTGGGATCTTC
>TRBV5-4|few|17|TRBJ2-7|.
CASSLEGSDPLSYEQYF
TGTGCCAGCAGCTTGGAGGGATCGGACCCTCTCTCTTACGAGCAGTACTTC
>TRBV19|.|15|TRBJ2-3|TRBD2
CASTGLAGYPDTQYF
TGTGCCAGTACAGGACTAGCGGGATATCCAGATACGCAGTATTTT
>TRBV27|.|13|TRBJ2-7|.
CASSDVSRYEQYF
TGTGCCAGCAGCGACGTTTCCCGTTACGAGCAGTACTTC
>TRBV14|.|12|TRBJ2-7|TRBD1
CASSPSDREQYF
TGTGCCAGCAGCCCCTCGGACAGGGAGCAGTACTTC
>TRBV4-2|.|14|TRBJ2-7|TRBD1
CASSHTGEGDEQYF
TGTGCCAGCAGCCATACAGGGGAAGGGGACGAGCAGTACTTC
>TRBV30|.|11|TRBJ2-3|.
CASPPGDTQYF
TGTGCCTCCCCACCGGGAGATACGCAGTATTTT
>TRBV14|.|14|TRBJ2-2|.
CASSDTRGAGELFF
TGTGCCAGCAGCGACACTAGGGGTGCCGGGGAGCTGTTTTTT
>TRBV7-2|.|14|TRBJ2-5|.
CASSRGAGTETQYF
TGTGCCAGCAGCCGGGGTGCGGGTACAGAGACCCAGTACTTC
>TRBV5-1|once|20|TRBJ2-3|TRBD1
CASSHHRDRGNTRGTDTQYF
TGCGCCAGCAGCCACCACCGGGACAGGGGGAACACAAGGGGCACAGATACGCAGTATTTT
>TRBV19|.|16|TRBJ2-2|TRBD1
CASSTGGHRNTGELFF
TGTGCCAGTAGCACAGGGGGACATAGGAACACCGGGGAGCTGTTTTTT
>TRBV5-1|.|11|TRBJ1-1|.
CASSQDTEAFF
TGCGCCAGCAGCCAAGACACTGAAGCTTTCTTT
>TRBV5-1|once|13|TRBJ1-2|.
CASSSVGHFGYTF
TGCGCCAGCAGCTCCGTAGGACACTTTGGCTACACCTTC
>TRBV20-1|.|11|TRBJ2-3|TRBD2
CSASPGGTQYF
TGCAGTGCTAGCCCGGGGGGTACGCAGTATTTT